Below are 30 T cell receptor beta chains sequenced from a single sample in a study of blood T cells in healthy people across ages. With a J-beta primer mix and a sample-barcoded 5' primer, a second PCR ran 7 to 11 cycles. TCRdb itself ran the 5' RACE reads through MiXCR, one entry per CDR3 protein. The sample contains approximately 730,000 distinct CDR3 sequences, roughly 44% of which appear only once. The sample was blood. The receptors were sampled from a woman aged 55 to 70 in good health.

As to this clonotype: Given a much more abundant clone one base away, this may be a read error. The rearrangement uses TRBV29-1 and TRBJ2-7; the match to TRBD2 covers 8 bases. Germline CDR1 reads SQVTM; CDR2 reads ANQGSEA. This CDR3 has 13 residues. The V segment lost 6 bases and the J segment 6 bases; nucleotides outside the gene matches: 10. CDR3 protein: CSVRSSGTGEQYF. The CDR3 coding sequence is TGCAGCGTGCGGAGTAGCGGGACGGGCGAGCAGTACTTC.

The sample holds a few counts of this clonotype. The V and J genes are TRBV5-6 and TRBJ2-7; a weak D match, TRBD1 (5 bases). Germline V gives CDR1 SGHDT, CDR2 YYEEEE. V shed 0 bases and J shed 4 bases, with 14 bases lying between them. The CDR3 totals 15 residues. The CDR3 reads CASSLAVDSLYEQYF. CDR3 bases: TGTGCCAGCAGCTTGGCCGTAGACAGCCTATACGAGCAGTACTTC. The variable domain in full, with the rest retrieved from reference TRBV5-6 and TRBJ2-7, is DAGVTQSPTHLIKTRGQQVTLRCSPKSGHDTVSWYQQALGQGPQFIFQYYEEEERQRGNFPDRFSGHQFPNYSSELNVNALLLGDSALYLCASSLAVDSLYEQYFGPGTRLTVT.

The gene calls are TRBV5-1 and TRBJ1-6; possible D gene TRBD1, 6 bases. The CDR3 is made up of 15 amino acids. V lost 0 bases and J lost 3, with 7 bases in between. In germline, CDR1 is SGHRS, CDR2 YFSETQ. The CDR3 here is CASSLGQDYNSPLHF. The CDR3 bases are TGCGCCAGCAGCTTGGGACAGGACTATAATTCACCCCTCCACTTT.

In this sample, this clonotype turned up a few times. The V call is TRBV7-3, the J call TRBJ2-5, with TRBD2 matching over 10 bases. Per germline, CDR1 SGHTA and CDR2 FQGTGA. There are 15 residues in the CDR3. The ends lost 5 bases at V and 9 bases at J; junction bases unmatched: 12. The CDR3 loop reads CASSPRGLAIDPQYF. Here the CDR3 DNA reads TGTGCCAGCAGCCCCCGGGGACTAGCGATAGATCCCCAGTACTTC.

Note on this clonotype: A read error may be the cause here, since a much bigger clone is one base away. The rearrangement links TRBV18 to TRBJ2-1; D is undetermined. CDR1 is KGHSH, CDR2 LQKENI, per germline. The CDR3 sequence is 12 residues long. Here the CDR3 reads CTSSSADNEQFF. The CDR3 DNA follows: TGTACCAGCTCATCGGCAGACAATGAGCAGTTCTTC.

Many counts were recorded for this clonotype. The chain recombines TRBV3-1 with TRBJ2-1; unclear D gene. Germline V lookup: CDR1 LGHDT, CDR2 YNNKEL (reference sequence). This CDR3 comprises 12 residues. V was cut by 2 bases and J by 5 bases, with 4 bases left in between. CDR3 DNA sequence: TGTGCCAGCAGCCAATCCGACAATGAGCAGTTCTTC. Translated: CASSQSDNEQFF.

Concerning this clonotype: The junction departs from the called germline gene at one end, perhaps through a read error. The rearrangement links TRBV2 to TRBJ2-3; 10 bases line up with TRBD2. Germline V gene data show CDR1 as SNHLY and CDR2 as FYNNEI. This CDR3 spans 14 amino acids. The CDR3, as DNA: TGTGCCAGCTATGGGCTAGCGGGAGCAGAGACGCAGTATTTT. Protein: CASYGLAGAETQYF.

In regard to this clonotype: The junction departs from germline at one end; a sequencing error may be responsible. This rearrangement joins TRBV15 to TRBJ2-5; TRBD2 is a possible D gene (6 bases). This CDR3 region has 16 residues. Germline CDR1 is LNHNV and CDR2 is YYDKDF (reference sequence). CDR3 loop: CATNRDGGLLQETQYF. In nucleotides, the CDR3 is TGTGCCACCAACAGAGACGGGGGTTTATTACAAGAGACCCAGTACTTC.

This clonotype was found a few times. This rearrangement joins TRBV10-2 to TRBJ2-4; 8 bases match TRBD2. V shed 3 bases, J shed 1 base, and the junction held 8 bases outside the gene matches. The CDR3 sequence is 17 residues long. CDR1 is WSHSY, CDR2 SAAADI, per germline. The CDR3 nucleotides read TGCGCCAGCAGTGAATCGGCGGGGGGATTCGCCAAAAACATTCAGTACTTC. This encodes CASSESAGGFAKNIQYF.

This clonotype was observed a few times. One end of the junction does not line up with germline, which may come from a read error. V is TRBV12-3 or TRBV12-4 and J is TRBJ2-5; unclear D gene. The CDR3 is 13 amino acids. DNA for the CDR3: TGTGCCATCAGTTTAGGCAATCAAGAGACCCAGTACTTC. Encoded protein: CAISLGNQETQYF.

The chain employs TRBV7-8 and TRBJ2-1; TRBD2 aligns across 8 bases. The CDR3 loop spans 15 amino acids. The V segment lost 1 base and the J segment 6 bases; nucleotides outside the gene matches: 5. The germline V gene encodes CDR1 SGHVS and CDR2 FQNEAQ. CDR3 loop: CASSLVLAALNEQFF. In DNA, the CDR3 is TGTGCCAGCAGCTTAGTACTAGCGGCGCTCAATGAGCAGTTCTTC.

Only a few counts were recorded for this clonotype. V usage is TRBV3-1 and J usage is TRBJ2-7, with TRBD2 identical over 13 bases. The length of the CDR3 is 18 residues. CDR1 is LGHDT, CDR2 YNNKEL, per germline (reference sequence). The V gene end was trimmed by 3 bases and the J gene end by 0 bases; junction bases not matched to a gene: 8. CDR3 amino acids: CASSQQGLAGSSSYEQYF. In DNA, the CDR3 is TGTGCCAGCAGCCAGCAGGGACTAGCGGGGAGCTCCTCCTACGAGCAGTACTTC.

This clonotype was found a few times. The rearrangement links TRBV9 to TRBJ2-5; D gene unclear. This CDR3 has 16 residues. V gave up 0 bases and J gave up 4 bases, with 16 bases separating them. Germline CDR1 is SGDLS and CDR2 is YYNGEE. CDR3 in amino acids: CASSVVPSPKGETQYF. The CDR3 DNA sequence: TGTGCCAGCAGCGTAGTGCCCTCACCCAAGGGAGAGACCCAGTACTTC. Filled out from reference TRBV9 and TRBJ2-5, the complete variable domain reads DSGVTQTPKHLITATGQRVTLRCSPRSGDLSVYWYQQSLDQGLQFLIQYYNGEERAKGNILERFSAQQFPDLHSELNLSSLELGDSALYFCASSVVPSPKGETQYFGPGTRLLVL.

The chain has TRBV25-1 and TRBJ1-2, with 7 bases lining up with TRBD1. The CDR3 loop spans 15 amino acids. The germline gives CDR1 MGHDK, CDR2 SYGVNS. V was clipped by 10 bases and J by 3 bases; unmatched bases: 14. The DNA of the CDR3 is TGTGCCACCGAACAGGAGGGGGCGCCAGACTATGGCTACACCTTC. Its protein product is CATEQEGAPDYGYTF.

V gene TRBV13 combines with J gene TRBJ2-4, with D possibly being TRBD2 (6 bases). V gave up 2 bases and J gave up 8 bases, with 10 bases separating them. Germline V gene sequence: CDR1 PRHDT, CDR2 FYEKMQ (reference sequence). The CDR3 extends over 13 amino acids. CDR3 sequence reads: CASSLWGDDIQYF. In nucleotides, the CDR3 is TGTGCCAGCAGCTTATGGGGGGACGACATTCAGTACTTC.

CDR3 DNA: TGTGCCAGCAGTTACTCCGCCCTTGACCAGTACTTC. Protein: CASSYSALDQYF. The rearrangement uses TRBV6-6 and TRBJ2-7, with D unresolved. This CDR3 contains 12 residues. V dropped 0 bases and J dropped 10 bases, with 10 bases sitting between them. Per germline, CDR1 MNHNY and CDR2 SVGAGI (reference sequence).

The chain recombines TRBV7-8 with TRBJ1-6; 8 bases agree with TRBD1. This CDR3 has 15 amino acids. CDR1 is SGHVS, CDR2 FQNEAQ, per germline. Unmatched junction bases numbered 5, after V lost 3 bases and J lost 7 bases. The CDR3 here is CASSFYGTGNSPLHF. In DNA, the CDR3 is TGTGCCAGCAGCTTTTACGGGACAGGAAATTCACCCCTCCACTTT.

A few counts support this clonotype. The V gene is TRBV20-1, the J gene TRBJ2-7, with 7 positions matching TRBD1. There are 13 residues in the CDR3. CDR1 is DFQATT, CDR2 SNEGSKA, per germline (reference sequence). Trimming took 3 bases from V and 0 from J; bases not matched to a gene: 2. The CDR3 loop is CSASGDSSYEQYF. The CDR3 coding sequence is TGCAGTGCTAGTGGGGACAGCTCCTACGAGCAGTACTTC.

The rearrangement joins TRBV7-9 to TRBJ2-4; tentatively, D is TRBD2 (5 bases). The germline CDR1 and CDR2 sequences are SEHNR and FQNEAQ (reference sequence). The V and J ends lost 2 bases and 13 bases respectively, with 24 bases between them. CDR3 length: 16 residues. The CDR3 DNA reads TGTGCCAGCAGCTTAATCCCCCGAGGCAGCCGTTGGGAGCAGTACTTC. Amino acids: CASSLIPRGSRWEQYF.

This clonotype appeared many times. Possible read error: a much larger clone is one base away. This rearrangement joins TRBV3-1 to TRBJ2-3; either TRBD1 or TRBD2 may fit D (7 bases each). The CDR3 consists of 17 residues. In germline, CDR1 is LGHDT, CDR2 YNNKEL (reference sequence). V was clipped by 3 bases and J by 1 base, with 17 bases between them. CDR3 residues: CASSQIRGGVGTDTQYF. The CDR3 bases are TGTGCCAGCAGCCAGATCAGGGGGGGAGTAGGCACAGATACGCAGTATTTT.

This clonotype was seen just once. V gene TRBV20-1 combines with J gene TRBJ1-1; possibly TRBD1 for D (6 bases). With 5 bases removed from V and 0 bases from J, the gap between germline ends came to 13 bases. There are 14 residues in the CDR3. Germline V gene data show CDR1 as DFQATT and CDR2 as SNEGSKA (reference sequence). CDR3 protein: CSAERTDMNTEAFF. CDR3 nucleotide sequence: TGCAGTGCTGAGCGGACAGACATGAACACTGAAGCTTTCTTT.

The chain combines TRBV6-2 or TRBV6-3 with TRBJ2-1, with 11 bases aligning to TRBD1. Germline V gives CDR1 MNHEY, CDR2 SVGEGT. Germline trimming cut 5 bases from V and 7 bases from J; bases unmatched to any gene: 7. This CDR3 has 15 residues. The DNA of the CDR3 is TGTGCCAGCAGTGGACAGGGGGCATTGGGTAATGAGCAGTTCTTC. Protein: CASSGQGALGNEQFF.

The gene calls are TRBV28 and TRBJ2-3, with TRBD2 as a possible D gene (5 bases). The CDR3 runs to 16 residues. Germline values: CDR1 MDHEN, CDR2 SYDVKM. The V end lost 2 bases, the J end lost 2 bases, and 14 bases lay between the germline ends. CDR3 in amino acids: CASSLLDSGITDTQYF. For the CDR3, the DNA is TGTGCCAGCAGTTTACTGGACTCGGGAATCACAGATACGCAGTATTTT.

This clonotype appeared a few times. The V call is TRBV6-1, the J call TRBJ2-1, with 10 bases matching TRBD1. The V segment lost 6 bases and the J segment 7 bases; nucleotides outside the gene matches: 9. This CDR3 contains 15 residues. Germline CDR1 MNHNS, CDR2 SASEGT. In nucleotides, the CDR3 is TGTGCCAGCAGCTCCGGACAGGGGGTCGAGAATGAGCAGTTCTTC. It is translated as CASSSGQGVENEQFF.

V usage is TRBV12-3 or TRBV12-4 and J usage is TRBJ2-1, with 12 bases lining up with TRBD2. CDR3 length: 16 amino acids. The trim removed 5 bases at V and 10 bases at J, leaving 12 bases unmatched. The CDR3 DNA reads as TGTGCCAGCAGTCCCCGGACTAGCGGGACTCTAGGGGAGCAGTTCTTC. Translation gives CASSPRTSGTLGEQFF.

In its sample, this clonotype was seen a few times. This chain joins TRBV9 and TRBJ2-7; D remains unclear. V dropped 4 bases and J dropped 3 bases, with 14 bases sitting between them. The germline V gene has CDR1 SGDLS and CDR2 YYNGEE. This CDR3 comprises 14 residues. CDR3 loop: CASSPRASDYEQYF. In nucleotides, the CDR3 is TGTGCCAGCAGCCCCCGGGCCTCCGACTACGAGCAGTACTTC.

The chain uses TRBV12-3 or TRBV12-4 and TRBJ1-2, with TRBD1 as a possible D gene (5 bases). The CDR3 loop spans 12 amino acids. The V end lost 7 bases, the J end lost 8 bases, and 14 bases lay between the germline ends. CDR3 in amino acids: CASTLVGVGYTF. The CDR3 DNA is TGTGCCAGCACCCTCGTGGGGGTAGGCTACACCTTC.

The genes are TRBV20-1 and TRBJ2-5; 14 nucleotides line up with TRBD2. This CDR3 comprises 13 residues. Germline loops: CDR1 DFQATT, CDR2 SNEGSKA (reference sequence). V gave up 5 bases and J gave up 11 bases; unmatched junction bases: 7. CDR3 region: CSAAGLAGEEQYF. The CDR3 bases are TGCAGTGCTGCGGGACTAGCGGGGGAAGAGCAGTACTTC.

The table lists this clonotype with a few counts. This sequence joins TRBV20-1 and TRBJ2-1; D unresolved. CDR3 length equals 15 residues. Trimming cost V 6 bases and J 6 bases, with 21 bases left between them. CDR1 is DFQATT and CDR2 is SNEGSKA in the germline V gene (reference sequence). CDR3 amino acids: CSAEGAVLVGNEQFF. Here the CDR3 DNA reads TGCAGTGCCGAAGGCGCCGTCTTAGTAGGCAATGAGCAGTTCTTC.

The chain combines TRBV20-1 with TRBJ2-7, with a possible D match to TRBD2 (7 bases). The CDR3 loop spans 19 amino acids. The V and J ends lost 0 bases and 0 bases respectively, with 24 bases between them. CDR1 DFQATT and CDR2 SNEGSKA come from the germline V gene (reference sequence). The CDR3 here is CSAREVGGTGTTGSYEQYF. CDR3 nucleotide sequence: TGCAGTGCTAGAGAGGTGGGGGGCACCGGGACTACCGGCTCCTACGAGCAGTACTTC.